These T cell receptor beta chains were read from a single sample in a study of regulatory T cells in long-lasting Graves disease. TCRdb passed the multiplex PCR reads through MiXCR, listing each CDR3 protein once. The sample has hundreds of thousands of distinct CDR3 sequences, roughly a sixth seen once; the top ten hold 22%. Sequenced here: peripheral blood mononuclear cells (PBMCs), sampled at new diagnosis, from a patient treated with antithyroid drugs. The receptors derive from a female donor with Graves disease. Each CDR3 is given with its conserved first and last residue. The D gene is left open where the match is weak. Where a row states a size, it is once, few, many or the class of an expanded clone; other rows omit it.

TRBV7-2	TRBJ1-5	TRBD1	many	TGTGCCAGCAGCTATCCGTCAGGGGGGAATCAGCCCCAGCATTTT	CASSYPSGGNQPQHF
TRBV11-2	TRBJ2-7	.	many	TGTGCCAGCAGCTTTAAGATGGTTCTTGGCGAGCAGTACTTC	CASSFKMVLGEQYF
TRBV9	TRBJ2-2	.	many	TGTGCCAGCAGCTCTCCTTCCAGGGGTGCGAACACCGGGGAGCTGTTTTTT	CASSSPSRGANTGELFF
TRBV20-1	TRBJ2-7	.	.	TGCAGTGCTAGAGATCCCCAGAAAATCTCCTACGAGCAGTACTTC	CSARDPQKISYEQYF
TRBV7-2	TRBJ1-1	.	few	TGTGCCAGCAGCACCTCGACAGGGAACACTGAAGCTTTCTTT	CASSTSTGNTEAFF
TRBV7-8	TRBJ2-4	.	many	TGTGCCAGCAGCTTAGTAGAGACAGGACTAGCCAAAAACATTCAGTACTTC	CASSLVETGLAKNIQYF
TRBV6-2/TRBV6-3	TRBJ1-2	.	many	TGTGCCAGCAGTTACCTTCGAGCCGAGGGACTACGATATGGCTACACCTTC	CASSYLRAEGLRYGYTF
TRBV30	TRBJ1-3	.	.	TGTGCCTGGAGTAATGTGGGCCGCTCTGGAAACACCATATATTTT	CAWSNVGRSGNTIYF
TRBV10-3	TRBJ2-3	.	.	TGTGCCTCGGCAGGGGAGGGGGTTGGTACGCAGTATTTT	CASAGEGVGTQYF
TRBV3-1	TRBJ2-5	TRBD2	many	TGTGCCAGCAGCCAAGTACATCAGCGGGAGTCACAAGAGACCCAGTACTTC	CASSQVHQRESQETQYF
TRBV2	TRBJ1-2	.	many	TGTGCCAGCAGGGCAAGGGGGAAGCATGGCTACACCTTC	CASRARGKHGYTF
TRBV10-3	TRBJ2-3	.	few	TGTGCCATCAGTGAGCCCGGGAACACAGATACGCAGTATTTT	CAISEPGNTDTQYF
TRBV7-9	TRBJ1-2	.	many	TGTGCCAGCAGCTTACGGGGATGGGGCTACACCTTC	CASSLRGWGYTF
TRBV19	TRBJ2-1	.	.	TGTGCCAGTAGTATACTGCAGGGACACTACAATGAGCAGTTCTTC	CASSILQGHYNEQFF
TRBV28	TRBJ1-2	.	many	TGTGCCAGCAGTTCAACCACCGAGGGAGGCTACACCTTC	CASSSTTEGGYTF
TRBV2	TRBJ2-7	.	many	TGTGCCAGCAGTGAAGCTCGGGGGCGGCACGAGCAGTACTTC	CASSEARGRHEQYF
TRBV5-1	TRBJ1-1	.	.	TGCGCCAGCAGCCCACCGGGACACGGACGCAACACTGAAGCTTTCTTT	CASSPPGHGRNTEAFF
TRBV12-3/TRBV12-4	TRBJ1-3	.	many	TGTGCCAGCAGTTTAGCGCTGAGAAACACCATATATTTT	CASSLALRNTIYF
TRBV6-2/TRBV6-3	TRBJ1-5	.	many	TGTGCCAGCAGTTACTCGGCGGCAGGGAGCCAGCCCCAGCATTTT	CASSYSAAGSQPQHF
TRBV6-5	TRBJ2-1	TRBD2	many	TGTGCCAGCAGTTACTCCGGGCTAGCGGGGGGCGGTGAGCAGTTCTTC	CASSYSGLAGGGEQFF
TRBV27	TRBJ1-2	TRBD1	many	TGTGCCAGCAGTCCCCTCTCCGGGACAGGAAACTATGGCTACACCTTC	CASSPLSGTGNYGYTF
TRBV11-3	TRBJ2-2	TRBD2	.	TGTGCCAGCAGCAGCGGGGGGGACACCGGGGAGCTGTTTTTT	CASSSGGDTGELFF
TRBV2	TRBJ2-1	TRBD1	many	TGTGCCAGAGGACAGGGGGCAGATGAGCAGTTCTTC	CARGQGADEQFF
TRBV19	TRBJ2-3	.	.	TGTGCCAGTAGTGTATCCGGACTCGCTTTCCCAGATACGCAGTATTTT	CASSVSGLAFPDTQYF
TRBV11-2	TRBJ2-5	TRBD1	many	TGTGCCAGCAGTAAGGAGGGACAGGGCAGGGAGACCCAGTACTTC	CASSKEGQGRETQYF
TRBV6-2/TRBV6-3	TRBJ1-1	TRBD1	many	TGTGCCAGTACGATTCCGGGACAGGGTTGGGCTTTCTTT	CASTIPGQGWAFF
TRBV5-1	TRBJ1-4	.	many	TGCGCCAGCAGCTTGGCAGGGCAGGGTGAAAAACTGTTTTTT	CASSLAGQGEKLFF
TRBV7-2	TRBJ2-7	TRBD2	few	TGTGCCAGCAGGGAAGCGGGAGTGAGGCACGAGCAGTACTTC	CASREAGVRHEQYF
TRBV12-3/TRBV12-4	TRBJ2-3	TRBD2	many	TGTGCCAGCAGTTCATTAGCGGGCAGCACAGATACGCAGTATTTT	CASSSLAGSTDTQYF
TRBV25-1	TRBJ1-3	.	.	TGTGCCAGCAGTGGGACAGTTGAGTTGGGAAACACCATATATTTT	CASSGTVELGNTIYF
TRBV29-1	TRBJ2-6	TRBD1	.	TGCAGCGTCCCGACAGGGGGCGCGTCGGGGGCCAACGTCCTGACTTTC	CSVPTGGASGANVLTF
TRBV6-5	TRBJ1-5	.	many	TGTGCCAGCAGTTACTCTCATGGGCCGGGGCAGCCCCAGCATTTT	CASSYSHGPGQPQHF
TRBV2	TRBJ1-3	.	many	TGTGCCAGCATCCCGAGCTCTGGAAACACCATATATTTT	CASIPSSGNTIYF
TRBV7-9	TRBJ2-5	.	many	TGTGCCAGCAGCCGCCCCCGGCAGGGCGCGTACCAAGAGACCCAGTACTTC	CASSRPRQGAYQETQYF
TRBV5-5	TRBJ2-3	TRBD2	many	TGTGCCAGCAGCTTGTCTAGCGGGGGGGCTGGCGCAGATACGCAGTATTTT	CASSLSSGGAGADTQYF
TRBV20-1	TRBJ2-3	TRBD2	many	TGCAGTGCTCTAATGGGGGGAGGGAGCACAGATACGCAGTATTTT	CSALMGGGSTDTQYF
TRBV4-2	TRBJ1-4	.	.	TGTGCCAGCAGCCAGCCTCTATCTAATGAAAAACTGTTTTTT	CASSQPLSNEKLFF
TRBV12-3/TRBV12-4	TRBJ1-5	.	.	TGTGCCAGCAGACGGGAGGGGAGCAATCAGCCCCAGCATTTT	CASRREGSNQPQHF
TRBV29-1	TRBJ2-1	.	many	TGCAGCGTTGACGTAAAGTTCTTC	CSVDVKFF
TRBV3-1	TRBJ2-7	.	many	TGTGCCAGCAGCGGTGTGAGGGGTCCCGACTACGAGCAGTACTTC	CASSGVRGPDYEQYF
TRBV20-1	TRBJ2-7	.	many	TGCAGTGCTAGGGAATTTGGGATTTACGAGCAGTACTTC	CSAREFGIYEQYF
TRBV20-1	TRBJ1-1	.	many	TGCAGTGCTAGGGGGGGGGCGGCGAACACTGAAGCTTTCTTT	CSARGGAANTEAFF
TRBV7-2	TRBJ2-1	TRBD2	many	TGCGCCAGCAGCTTGGTGCCTAGCGGGAACTCCTACAATGAGCAGTTCTTC	CASSLVPSGNSYNEQFF
TRBV28	TRBJ2-5	TRBD2	many	TGTGCCACCCACGTGGGAGCGGGAGAAACCCAGTACTTC	CATHVGAGETQYF
TRBV28	TRBJ2-1	TRBD1	.	TGTGCCAGCAGTGAAGTCCGACAGGGACGGGAGCAGTTCTTC	CASSEVRQGREQFF
TRBV15	TRBJ2-5	TRBD1	few	TGTGCCACCATCAATCCCCGGGACAGGATACAAGAGACCCAGTACTTC	CATINPRDRIQETQYF
TRBV5-6	TRBJ2-5	TRBD1	many	TGTGCCAGCAGCCCGCGGACAGGGGGCATGGAGACCCAGTACTTC	CASSPRTGGMETQYF
TRBV5-1	TRBJ2-6	.	.	TGCGCCAGCAGCGCGACACTAGGAGGAGAGAGTTCTGGGGCCAACGTCCTGACTTTC	CASSATLGGESSGANVLTF
TRBV7-9	TRBJ1-2	.	.	TGTGCCAGCATACTTTCAGGGGAGGCCTCTGGCTACACCTTC	CASILSGEASGYTF
TRBV6-2/TRBV6-3	TRBJ1-1	.	many	TGTGCCAGCACGCGCCGATCTCCAACGGGGAACACTGAAGCTTTCTTT	CASTRRSPTGNTEAFF
TRBV6-1	TRBJ2-7	TRBD2	.	TGTGCCAGCAGCAGTAGCGGGAGAGGGCAGTACTTC	CASSSSGRGQYF
TRBV9	TRBJ1-2	.	many	TGTGCCAGCAGCATCCGGGACCAAGCTAACTATGGCTACACCTTC	CASSIRDQANYGYTF
TRBV9	TRBJ2-2	.	.	TGTGCCAGCTTGGGGGTTGGCGGGGAACCTGCGAACACCGGGGAGCTGTTTTTT	CASLGVGGEPANTGELFF
TRBV11-2	TRBJ2-7	TRBD1	many	TGTGCCAGCGCCCCCGGGACAGGGGCCTACGAGCAGTACTTC	CASAPGTGAYEQYF